What follows are 24 T cell receptor beta chains derived from one specimen sequenced in a study of blood T cell repertoires in COVID-19. Sequenced by immunoSEQ multiplex PCR; TCRdb stores in-frame clones only, minus some. Of some 170,000 clones in the sample, 84% were seen once. The sample consisted of PBMCs or T cells enriched from blood (not recorded which). The receptors were sampled from a man aged 45-60 years who had recovered from COVID-19.

The chain combines TRBV5-1 with TRBJ1-6; 9 nucleotides agree with TRBD1. The germline gives CDR1 SGHRS, CDR2 YFSETQ. CDR3 size: 15 residues. J was trimmed by 9 bases and V by 3 bases; bases with no gene match: 7. The CDR3 reads CASSSRDREASPLHF. DNA of the CDR3: TGCGCCAGCAGCTCACGGGACAGGGAGGCTTCACCCCTCCACTTT.

The gene calls are TRBV6-5 and TRBJ1-4; tentatively, D is TRBD1 (5 bases). V lost 10 bases and J 8 bases, leaving 20 bases between the germline ends. Germline V gene sequence: CDR1 MNHEY, CDR2 SVGAGI. The CDR3 runs to 14 residues. Here the CDR3 reads CATSFGGVEEKLFF. Written as DNA, the CDR3 is TGTGCCACCTCATTCGGGGGGGTTGAGGAAAAACTGTTTTTT.

This chain connects TRBV5-1 to TRBJ2-7; 7 positions match TRBD1. V shed 0 bases, J shed 4 bases, and the junction held 7 bases outside the gene matches. From germline, CDR1 is SGHRS and CDR2 YFSETQ. The CDR3 runs to 15 residues. The CDR3 is CASSLEPTGPYEQYF. The CDR3 DNA is TGCGCCAGCAGCTTGGAGCCGACAGGGCCATACGAGCAGTACTTC. Supplemented by reference TRBV5-1 and TRBJ2-7, the full variable domain reads KAGVTQTPRYLIKTRGQQVTLSCSPISGHRSVSWYQQTPGQGLQFLFEYFSETQRNKGNFPGRFSGRQFSNSRSEMNVSTLELGDSALYLCASSLEPTGPYEQYFGPGTRLTVT.

A note on this clone: Within the sample, other DNA sequences also encode this same CDR3. This rearrangement joins TRBV30 to TRBJ1-2; possible D gene TRBD1, 5 bases. CDR3 length: 13 amino acids. Germline V lookup: CDR1 GTSNPN, CDR2 SVGIG (reference sequence). With 0 bases removed from V and 2 bases from J, the gap between germline ends came to 7 bases. DNA for the CDR3: TGTGCCTGGAGTGTTTCAGGGAACTATGGCTACACCTTC. It yields the protein CAWSVSGNYGYTF.

Details on this clone: Other DNA variants within this sample encode the same CDR3. The J gene is TRBJ2-5, the V gene TRBV5-1; 9 bases map to TRBD2. J was trimmed by 3 bases and V by 7 bases; bases with no gene match: 1. Looked up from germline, CDR1 is SGHRS and CDR2 is YFSETQ. The CDR3 length is 12 residues. CDR3 protein: CASSSGEETQYF. The DNA of the CDR3 is TGCGCCAGCTCTAGCGGGGAAGAGACCCAGTACTTC.

This chain joins TRBV29-1 and TRBJ2-7, with D possibly matching TRBD2 (5 bases). V lost 4 bases and J 6 bases, leaving 16 bases between the germline ends. CDR3 length equals 13 residues. Per the germline V gene, CDR1 is SQVTM and CDR2 is ANQGSEA. The CDR3 region has the DNA TGCAGCGTTGGTGACCGTCCTGAGGGCGAGCAGTACTTC. This gives the protein CSVGDRPEGEQYF.

The rearrangement links TRBV6-1 to TRBJ1-2; 7 bases are a match to TRBD1. J lost 4 bases, V lost 2 bases, and 10 bases had no gene match. This CDR3 contains 16 residues. CDR1 is MNHNS and CDR2 is SASEGT in the germline V gene. CDR3 sequence reads: CASSELSTGRRYGYTF. As DNA, the CDR3 is TGTGCCAGCAGTGAACTCTCGACAGGGCGGCGCTATGGCTACACCTTC.

V gene TRBV19 combines with J gene TRBJ1-1; 9 bases align to TRBD1. Looked up from germline, CDR1 is LNHDA and CDR2 is SQIVND (reference sequence). The ends lost 4 bases at V and 3 bases at J; junction bases unmatched: 6. The CDR3 sequence is 15 residues long. CDR3 amino acids: CASSRAGTGYTEAFF. In DNA, the CDR3 is TGTGCCAGTAGTAGAGCCGGGACAGGGTACACTGAAGCTTTCTTT. Using reference TRBV19 and TRBJ1-1 for the parts outside the CDR3, the full variable domain is DGGITQSPKYLFRKEGQNVTLSCEQNLNHDAMYWYRQDPGQGLRLIYYSQIVNDFQKGDIAEGYSVSREKKESFPLTVTSAQKNPTAFYLCASSRAGTGYTEAFFGQGTRLTVV.

The rearrangement uses TRBV7-9 and TRBJ2-7, with D possibly being TRBD2 (5 bases). The germline CDR1 and CDR2 sequences are SEHNR and FQNEAQ (reference sequence). This CDR3 has 15 residues. V was clipped by 2 bases and J by 5 bases, with 16 bases between them. The CDR3 nucleotides read TGTGCCAGCAGCTTACAGGTGGGAGCCGGGAACGAGCAGTACTTC. The encoded protein is CASSLQVGAGNEQYF.

This chain connects TRBV10-3 to TRBJ1-5, with 7 bases aligning to TRBD1. CDR1 ENHRY and CDR2 SYGVKD come from the germline V gene. There are 13 residues in the CDR3. V lost 10 bases to trimming and J lost 0 bases; unmatched junction nucleotides: 3. CDR3: CATRDSSNQPQHF. CDR3 in DNA: TGTGCCACCCGGGACAGTAGCAATCAGCCCCAGCATTTT.

This chain uses TRBV6-5 with TRBJ2-1; D gene unclear. Germline V gene data show CDR1 as MNHEY and CDR2 as SVGAGI. This CDR3 comprises 12 residues. Trimming cost V 5 bases and J 4 bases, with 6 bases left between them. The CDR3 is CASSPRYNEQFF. The CDR3 DNA sequence: TGTGCCAGCAGTCCCAGATACAATGAGCAGTTCTTC.

The chain employs TRBV9 and TRBJ1-1; TRBD1 might be the D (6 bases). V gave up 0 bases and J gave up 1 base, with 13 bases separating them. Germline CDR1 and CDR2: SGDLS and YYNGEE. This CDR3 is 16 amino acids long. CDR3 nucleotides: TGTGCCAGCAGCGTAGCTACGGGGGGCCCGAACACTGAAGCTTTCTTT. Translating it yields CASSVATGGPNTEAFF.

This chain connects TRBV7-2 to TRBJ1-5; unclear D gene. V was shortened by 2 bases and J by 2 bases, with 7 bases between the two germline ends. The CDR3 consists of 14 residues. Germline V lookup: CDR1 SGHTA, CDR2 FQGNSA. The CDR3 spells CASSLKAGNQPQHF. Here the CDR3 DNA reads TGTGCCAGCAGCTTAAAAGCTGGCAATCAGCCCCAGCATTTT.

This clone was observed a single time. The chain combines TRBV2 with TRBJ2-1; TRBD2 aligns across 10 bases. The germline CDR1 and CDR2 sequences are SNHLY and FYNNEI. V lost 6 bases, J lost 6 bases, and 11 bases stayed unmatched. The CDR3 is made up of 16 amino acids. In DNA, the CDR3 is TGTGCCAGCAGAGACAGCGGGGGGGCAAATAGCAATGAGCAGTTCTTC. Protein sequence: CASRDSGGANSNEQFF.

Notes on this clone: This same CDR3 is encoded by further DNA sequences in the sample. V is TRBV28 and J is TRBJ2-6, with TRBD2 matching 8 bases. The ends lost 6 bases at V and 4 bases at J; junction bases unmatched: 5. The CDR3 loop spans 15 amino acids. Germline lookup yields CDR1 MDHEN and CDR2 SYDVKM. The CDR3 DNA reads as TGTGCCAGCAGCCGGGGGGGCTCAGGGGCCAACGTCCTGACTTTC. It is translated as CASSRGGSGANVLTF.

The chain employs TRBV3-1 (or the pseudogene TRBV3-2) and TRBJ1-2; 7 positions agree with TRBD1. With 3 bases clipped from V and 6 bases from J, the junction kept 7 bases outside the gene matches. Germline V CDR1 and CDR2: LGHDT, YNNKEL (reference sequence). The CDR3 contains 14 residues. CDR3 nucleotides: TGTGCCAGCAGCCACCCACAGGGGAAGGATGGCTACACCTTC. Translating it yields CASSHPQGKDGYTF.

The chain uses TRBV5-8 and TRBJ2-4; 8 bases agree with TRBD1. Germline V gene data show CDR1 as SGHTS and CDR2 as YDEGEE. The CDR3 loop spans 16 amino acids. V lost 3 bases, J lost 0 bases, and 5 bases stayed unmatched. The CDR3 reads CASSYGTGLAKNIQYF. The CDR3, as DNA: TGTGCCAGCAGCTACGGGACAGGACTAGCCAAAAACATTCAGTACTTC.

This chain connects TRBV7-8 to TRBJ2-2, with D possibly being TRBD2 (5 bases). This CDR3 comprises 13 residues. Germline CDR1 SGHVS, CDR2 FQNEAQ. V lost 5 bases, J lost 5 bases, and 9 bases lay in between. This CDR3 is CASSLRDTGELFF. The CDR3, as DNA: TGTGCCAGCAGCCTCCGGGATACCGGGGAGCTGTTTTTT.

A note on this clone: Other DNA sequences in the sample encode the same CDR3. This CDR3 reads CASSQETGNTEAFF. The CDR3 DNA sequence: TGTGCCAGCAGCCAGGAAACAGGGAACACTGAAGCTTTCTTT. The chain carries TRBV14 and TRBJ1-1; TRBD1 is a possible D gene (5 bases). Trimming took off 3 bases at V and 1 base at J, with 9 bases between the two ends. Per the germline V gene, CDR1 is SGHDN and CDR2 is FVKESK. The CDR3 consists of 14 residues.

This rearrangement joins TRBV5-1 to TRBJ1-1, with D possibly being TRBD1 (6 bases). Germline V gene sequence: CDR1 SGHRS, CDR2 YFSETQ. The CDR3 is 15 residues long. V lost 1 base and J lost 4, with 14 bases in between. CDR3 loop: CASSLSSGVGTEAFF. The CDR3 nucleotides are TGCGCCAGCAGCTTGTCTTCAGGGGTTGGCACTGAAGCTTTCTTT.

The rearrangement joins TRBV20-1 to TRBJ2-2, with D unresolved. The CDR3 is 11 amino acids. V shed 1 base and J shed 11 bases, with 8 bases lying between them. Per the germline V gene, CDR1 is DFQATT and CDR2 is SNEGSKA (reference sequence). The CDR3 protein is CSARGPGELFF. The CDR3 DNA sequence: TGCAGTGCTAGAGGTCCAGGCGAGCTGTTTTTT.

The gene calls are TRBV2 and TRBJ2-5, with D perhaps matching TRBD1 (5 bases). V lost 8 bases and J lost 5, with 18 bases in between. Per the germline V gene, CDR1 is SNHLY and CDR2 is FYNNEI. The CDR3 totals 14 residues. CDR3 sequence (DNA): TGTGCCAGCCTCCCTGTAGGGGCTTGGGAGACCCAGTACTTC. This codes for CASLPVGAWETQYF. Full variable domain (missing parts from reference TRBV2 and TRBJ2-5): EPEVTQTPSHQVTQMGQEVILRCVPISNHLYFYWYRQILGQKVEFLVSFYNNEISEKSEIFDDQFSVERPDGSNFTLKIRSTKLEDSAMYFCASLPVGAWETQYFGPGTRLLVL.

J is TRBJ1-1 and V is TRBV9; TRBD1 might be the D (6 bases). V was cut by 0 bases and J by 2 bases, with 11 bases left in between. There are 15 residues in the CDR3. CDR1 and CDR2 from the germline V gene are SGDLS and YYNGEE. Here the CDR3 DNA reads TGTGCCAGCAGCGTAGTTGGCAGGGGAAACACTGAAGCTTTCTTT. Its protein product is CASSVVGRGNTEAFF. Drawing the rest from reference TRBV9 and TRBJ1-1, the complete variable domain is DSGVTQTPKHLITATGQRVTLRCSPRSGDLSVYWYQQSLDQGLQFLIQYYNGEERAKGNILERFSAQQFPDLHSELNLSSLELGDSALYFCASSVVGRGNTEAFFGQGTRLTVV.

CDR3 in DNA: TGCGCCAGCAGCCAAGGGACAGGGGATAATTCACCCCTCCACTTT. Translating it yields CASSQGTGDNSPLHF. The gene calls are TRBV4-1 and TRBJ1-6; 9 positions agree with TRBD1. Germline-derived CDR1 and CDR2 are MGHRA and YSYEKL. The CDR3 runs to 15 residues. With 1 base clipped from V and 5 bases from J, the junction kept 0 bases outside the gene matches.